This entry features one T cell receptor (beta chain) sequence. This clone's antigen is unknown. Base quality data are lacking; no much larger clone is found one base away. This sample is part of a study of shared clonotypes between healthy human individuals (TCRdb year 2020). For the wider study: The cohort included a few men and a couple of women between 18 and 49 years of age. Per donor, leukapheresis produced somewhere between about 0.9 and 9.5 billion PBMCs. For each donor, CD4 naive and CD4 memory were each run on three plates, CD8 naive on two plates, and CD8 memory on one plate. To increase sequencing depth and limit assay-specific biases, TCR repertoire library preparation and sequencing were carried out by different laboratories using diverse techniques. To estimate repertoire size and how much clonotype sharing occurs between individuals, the study deeply sequenced the blood TCR repertoires of about five healthy adults.

Findings and caveats that apply to the study as a whole: The genetic and exposure-history diversity represented was limited by the small number of donors. Naive subsets generally had larger estimated clonotype richness than memory subsets. Sampling was restricted to blood, and TCR repertoires in tissue are likely to differ from TCR repertoires in blood. Pairwise subsampling indicated that sequencing depth was expected to affect the degree of clonotype sharing among donors. Higher generation probabilities were observed for clonotypes shared by all four sorted-subset donors than for non-shared clonotypes. Even with the large sequencing depth, rarefaction of the sorted-subset datasets indicated that sequencing was incomplete. When a few donors were compared, the shared fraction of clonotypes was around 5.1% for naive CD4, about 4% for naive CD8, 2.3% for memory CD4, and less than 0.5% for memory CD8.

Sequences MDHEN (CDR1) and SYDVKM (CDR2) are obtained from the germline V gene. V ends up 4 bases short and J 4 bases short, with an unmatched junction base count of 2. From its cysteine to its phenylalanine, the CDR3 spans 14 amino acids. Only the CDR3 portion is preserved as DNA: 42 bases, with reading frame beginning at the first base. Using the deep immunoSEQ assay, TCR CDR3 regions were amplified from genomic DNA by multiplex PCR. For each cell subset, the extracted genomic DNA was distributed evenly across all wells of several immunoSEQ 96-well plates, and each plate served as one replicate. For sorted subsets, approximately 190 ng of genomic DNA, equivalent to around 30,000 T cell genomes, went into each replicate PCR. The purified libraries were quantified using a Qubit 3.0 fluorometer, sized with a Bioanalyzer 2100, and then quantified again using the KAPA Library Quantification kit. Every immunoSEQ 96-well plate was sequenced on a dedicated single-read 150-cycle Illumina NextSeq 550 flow cell. In the source study's methods: The immunoSEQ output contained only junctional sequences without quality scores, so filtering could not match that applied to full-length reads. Sequences were annotated with PyIR, a Python wrapper for IgBLAST v1.9, using IMGT germline references to assign V/J genes and CDR3. Any read was removed if the V/J assignment was weak (E-value above 1e-6), the CDR3 was missing, or the read contained stop codons, out-of-frame junctions, or ambiguous translated residues. V3J clonotypes were defined as sequences sharing the same inferred V gene, J gene, and CDR3 amino acid sequence. Percentage overlap between repertoires was computed as shared unique clonotypes divided by the size of the smaller repertoire. Richness of each repertoire was evaluated using RTK rarefaction, the Chao1 estimator, and Recon v2.1 estimates of unobserved clonotypes. OLGA was used to compute generation probabilities for all TCRbeta clonotypes that the gDNA method yielded from four donors. This is the immuneACCESS table as TCRdb keeps it, with only in-frame sequences that have V and J called. A part of the clones is gone; compared with another copy, unresolved V genes explain less than half, and the rest is unexplained. V and J calls and clone size are those listed in that table; D and trimming were worked out from the DNA. In this sample the table shows about 680,000 clones, around three quarters of which occur a single time. The top ten hold 1.5% to 2% of the sample.

Donors were healthy HIV-negative adults with no recently reported acute infections or vaccinations. All donors were Caucasian adults living in Nashville, Tennessee, USA. CD4+ T cells were enriched by magnetic negative selection, after which naive cells were positively selected on CD45RA and the negative fraction was taken as the memory subset. Blood was obtained by leukapheresis, after which PBMCs were separated by Ficoll-Histopaque density gradient centrifugation and cryopreserved in liquid nitrogen vapor phase. Purity and quantity of every magnetically sorted T cell population were checked by analytical flow cytometry. Each sorted fraction had its genomic DNA isolated and then quantified by UV absorbance on a Nanodrop 2000c.

Sequencing input: memory CD4+ T cells sorted from blood. The cell subset or site label corresponds to: CD45RA-negative fraction. The chain couples TRBV28 to TRBJ2-2, with 8 junctional bases fitting TRBD1. The TCR sequence derives from a woman in her 30s in good health. The sequence in DNA is TGTGCCAGCAGTTCAGGGGGCAGCACCGGGGAGCTGTTTTTT. This codes for CASSSGGSTGELFF.